This is a list of T cell receptor beta chains from one sample in a study of blood T cell repertoires in COVID-19. The assay was immunoSEQ multiplex PCR, and TCRdb's table has in-frame clones only and misses some. The repertoire holds about 370,000 clones, with around 91% as singletons. Sequenced material: PBMCs or T cells enriched from blood (not recorded which). The receptors come from a man between 18 and 29 years old who had recovered from COVID-19. Both conserved end residues are part of each CDR3. Fields, in order: J gene, CDR3 length, clone size, V gene, D gene, CDR3 protein, CDR3 DNA. A D gene is named only where the DNA matches it firmly. For some rows the clone size is stated as once, few or many, or as a class when expanded; others skip it.

J: TRBJ2-5; length: 14; size: -; V: TRBV7-6; D: TRBD1; CDR3: CASSLGQAKETQYF; DNA: TGTGCCAGCAGTTTGGGACAGGCTAAAGAGACCCAGTACTTC
J: TRBJ1-2; length: 13; size: once; V: TRBV7-9; D: -; CDR3: CASSFPGGHGYTF; DNA: TGTGCCAGCAGCTTTCCAGGAGGACATGGCTACACCTTC
J: TRBJ1-5; length: 13; size: -; V: TRBV27; D: -; CDR3: CASSIGGAQPQHF; DNA: TGTGCCAGCAGTATCGGTGGGGCTCAGCCCCAGCATTTT
J: TRBJ1-6; length: 14; size: few; V: TRBV6-5; D: TRBD1; CDR3: CASSRDSRDSPLHF; DNA: TGTGCCAGCAGCAGGGACAGCCGCGATTCACCCCTCCACTTT
J: TRBJ1-4; length: 15; size: -; V: TRBV5-6; D: TRBD1; CDR3: CASSTGQGAGEKLFF; DNA: TGTGCCAGCAGCACCGGACAGGGGGCGGGTGAAAAACTGTTTTTT
J: TRBJ2-3; length: 13; size: -; V: TRBV5-8; D: -; CDR3: CASTDGLTDTQYF; DNA: TGTGCCAGCACCGACGGACTCACAGATACGCAGTATTTT
J: TRBJ1-6; length: 13; size: -; V: TRBV28; D: TRBD1; CDR3: CASSSDRDSPLHF; DNA: TGTGCCAGCAGCTCGGACAGGGATTCACCCCTCCACTTT
J: TRBJ1-2; length: 15; size: -; V: TRBV27; D: TRBD1; CDR3: CASSSTGQGDYGYTF; DNA: TGTGCCAGCAGTTCAACGGGACAGGGCGACTATGGCTACACCTTC
J: TRBJ2-7; length: 18; size: -; V: TRBV7-7; D: TRBD2; CDR3: CASSPGTSGGPGSYEQYF; DNA: TGTGCCAGCAGCCCAGGGACTAGCGGGGGCCCTGGCTCCTACGAGCAGTACTTC
J: TRBJ2-7; length: 15; size: -; V: TRBV4-1; D: TRBD1; CDR3: CASSHQGQGFYEQYF; DNA: TGCGCCAGCAGCCACCAAGGACAGGGGTTCTACGAGCAGTACTTC
J: TRBJ2-7; length: 15; size: -; V: TRBV9; D: TRBD2; CDR3: CASNKGGLAGYEQYF; DNA: TGTGCCAGCAACAAGGGAGGACTAGCGGGCTACGAGCAGTACTTC
J: TRBJ1-6; length: 14; size: -; V: TRBV6-5; D: TRBD1; CDR3: CASRIGGLSSPLHF; DNA: TGTGCCAGCAGGATAGGGGGCCTTAGTTCACCCCTCCACTTT
J: TRBJ2-7; length: 16; size: -; V: TRBV4-1; D: TRBD1; CDR3: CASSRNPGTGDYEQYF; DNA: TGCGCCAGCAGCCGAAACCCCGGGACAGGGGATTACGAGCAGTACTTC
J: TRBJ2-4; length: 14; size: -; V: TRBV6-6; D: TRBD2; CDR3: CASSYGGRENIQYF; DNA: TGTGCCAGCAGTTACGGGGGGAGGGAAAACATTCAGTACTTC
J: TRBJ2-5; length: 14; size: -; V: TRBV5-1; D: TRBD2; CDR3: CASSQTAGEETQYF; DNA: TGCGCCAGCAGCCAAACGGCGGGGGAAGAGACCCAGTACTTC
J: TRBJ2-7; length: 17; size: -; V: TRBV2; D: TRBD2; CDR3: CASFPGLAGEGSYEQYF; DNA: TGTGCCAGCTTCCCGGGACTAGCGGGAGAGGGCTCCTACGAGCAGTACTTC
J: TRBJ1-4; length: 14; size: -; V: TRBV30; D: TRBD1; CDR3: CAWDKQGAREKLFF; DNA: TGTGCCTGGGATAAACAGGGGGCGCGTGAAAAACTGTTTTTT
J: TRBJ2-7; length: 14; size: -; V: TRBV7-9; D: -; CDR3: CASSRPEQGYEQYF; DNA: TGTGCCAGCAGCAGGCCGGAGCAGGGCTACGAGCAGTACTTC
J: TRBJ1-6; length: 12; size: -; V: TRBV19; D: -; CDR3: CASGTSNSPLHF; DNA: TGTGCCAGCGGGACATCAAATTCACCCCTCCACTTT
J: TRBJ2-7; length: 14; size: -; V: TRBV6-5; D: TRBD1; CDR3: CASRPPGQGWEQYF; DNA: TGTGCCAGCAGGCCTCCGGGACAGGGGTGGGAGCAGTACTTC
J: TRBJ2-7; length: 15; size: once; V: TRBV3-1/TRBV3-2; D: TRBD1; CDR3: CASSQAPGQVYEQYF; DNA: TGTGCCAGCAGCCAAGCACCGGGACAGGTCTACGAGCAGTACTTC
J: TRBJ2-2; length: 15; size: -; V: TRBV7-3; D: -; CDR3: CASSLSGVNTGELFF; DNA: TGTGCCAGCAGCTTATCAGGGGTCAACACCGGGGAGCTGTTTTTT
J: TRBJ1-2; length: 16; size: few; V: TRBV5-6; D: -; CDR3: CASSLAWGVANYGYTF; DNA: TGTGCCAGCAGCTTGGCCTGGGGGGTGGCTAACTATGGCTACACCTTC
J: TRBJ1-1; length: 16; size: -; V: TRBV19; D: -; CDR3: CASTPGRQGLNTEAFF; DNA: TGTGCCTCAACCCCTGGGCGCCAGGGTCTGAACACTGAAGCTTTCTTT
J: TRBJ2-2; length: 14; size: -; V: TRBV7-9; D: TRBD2; CDR3: CASSLRGDTGELFF; DNA: TGTGCCAGCAGCTTGCGGGGGGACACCGGGGAGCTGTTTTTT
J: TRBJ2-7; length: 17; size: -; V: TRBV7-2; D: -; CDR3: CASSLGSSRYLAYEQYF; DNA: TGTGCCAGCAGCTTAGGAAGTTCAAGGTACCTAGCCTACGAGCAGTACTTC